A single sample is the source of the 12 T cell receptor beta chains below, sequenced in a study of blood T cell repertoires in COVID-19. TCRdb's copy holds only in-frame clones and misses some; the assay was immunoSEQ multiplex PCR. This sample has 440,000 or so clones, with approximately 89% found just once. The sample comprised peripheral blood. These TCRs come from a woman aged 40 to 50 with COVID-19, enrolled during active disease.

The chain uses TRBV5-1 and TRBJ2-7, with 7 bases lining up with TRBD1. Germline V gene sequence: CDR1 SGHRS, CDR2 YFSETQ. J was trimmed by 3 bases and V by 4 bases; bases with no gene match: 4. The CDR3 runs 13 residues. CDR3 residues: CASSMGQNYEQYF. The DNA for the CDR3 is TGCGCCAGCAGCATGGGACAGAACTACGAGCAGTACTTC.

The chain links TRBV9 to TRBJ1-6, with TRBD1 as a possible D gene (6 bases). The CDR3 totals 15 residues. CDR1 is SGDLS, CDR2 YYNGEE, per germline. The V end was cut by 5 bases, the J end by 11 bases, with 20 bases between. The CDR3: CASSTAGRGSTPLHF. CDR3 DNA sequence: TGTGCCAGCAGTACTGCGGGCAGGGGTAGTACACCCCTCCACTTT.

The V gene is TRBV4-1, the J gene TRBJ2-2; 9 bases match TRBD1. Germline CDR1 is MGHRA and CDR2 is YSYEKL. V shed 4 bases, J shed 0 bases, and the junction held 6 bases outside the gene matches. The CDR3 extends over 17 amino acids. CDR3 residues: CASSPGQGPSNTGELFF. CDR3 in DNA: TGCGCCAGCAGCCCCGGACAGGGGCCCTCGAACACCGGGGAGCTGTTTTTT.

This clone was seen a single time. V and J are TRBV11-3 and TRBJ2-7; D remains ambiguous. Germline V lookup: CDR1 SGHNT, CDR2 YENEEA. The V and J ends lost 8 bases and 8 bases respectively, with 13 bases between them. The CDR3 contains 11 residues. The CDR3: CASSRGSQQYF. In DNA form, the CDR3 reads TGTGCCAGCTCTCGAGGTTCGCAGCAGTACTTC.

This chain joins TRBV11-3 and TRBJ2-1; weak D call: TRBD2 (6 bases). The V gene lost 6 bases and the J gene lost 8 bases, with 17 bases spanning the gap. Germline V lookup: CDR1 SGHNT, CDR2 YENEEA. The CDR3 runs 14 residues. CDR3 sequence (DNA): TGTGCCAGCAGTCCATTCCCTAGCGCACATGAGCAGTTCTTC. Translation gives CASSPFPSAHEQFF.

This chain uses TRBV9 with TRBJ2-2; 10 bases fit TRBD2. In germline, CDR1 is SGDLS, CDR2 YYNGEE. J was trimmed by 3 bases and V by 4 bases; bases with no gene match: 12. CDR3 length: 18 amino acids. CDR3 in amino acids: CASSPGYSGRAHTGELFF. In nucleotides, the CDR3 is TGTGCCAGCAGCCCGGGGTACAGCGGGAGGGCCCACACCGGGGAGCTGTTTTTT.

The CDR3 region has the DNA TGTGCCAGCAGCGTTAGAGCGGGGATTGCCAATGAGCAGTTCTTC. Amino acids: CASSVRAGIANEQFF. The rearrangement links TRBV5-4 to TRBJ2-1; 7 nucleotides agree with TRBD2. The CDR3 is 15 residues long. Trimming took 4 bases from V and 6 from J; bases not matched to a gene: 10. The germline gives CDR1 SGHNT, CDR2 YYREEE (reference sequence).

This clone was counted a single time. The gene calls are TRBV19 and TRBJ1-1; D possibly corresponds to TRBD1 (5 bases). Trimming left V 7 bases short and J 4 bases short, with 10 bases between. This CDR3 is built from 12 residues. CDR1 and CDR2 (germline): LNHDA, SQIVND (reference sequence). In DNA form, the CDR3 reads TGTGCCAGTAATAGGGGATTCACTGAAGCTTTCTTT. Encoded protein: CASNRGFTEAFF.

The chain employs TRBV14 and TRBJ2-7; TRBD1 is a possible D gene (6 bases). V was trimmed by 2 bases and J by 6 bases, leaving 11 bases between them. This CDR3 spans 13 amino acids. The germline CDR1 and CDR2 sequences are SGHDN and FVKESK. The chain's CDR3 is CASSQNRVGEQYF. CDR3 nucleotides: TGTGCCAGCAGCCAAAACAGGGTGGGCGAGCAGTACTTC.

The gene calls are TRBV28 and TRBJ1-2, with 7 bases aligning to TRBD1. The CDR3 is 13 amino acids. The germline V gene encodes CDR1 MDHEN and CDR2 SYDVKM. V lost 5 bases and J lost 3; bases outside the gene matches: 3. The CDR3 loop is CASSDRADYGYTF. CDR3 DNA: TGTGCCAGCAGTGACAGGGCTGACTATGGCTACACCTTC.

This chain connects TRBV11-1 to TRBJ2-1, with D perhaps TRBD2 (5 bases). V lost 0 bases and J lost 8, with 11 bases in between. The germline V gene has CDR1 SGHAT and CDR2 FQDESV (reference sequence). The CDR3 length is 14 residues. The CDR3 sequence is CASSLALAVDEQFF. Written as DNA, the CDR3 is TGTGCCAGCAGCTTAGCGCTAGCAGTGGATGAGCAGTTCTTC.

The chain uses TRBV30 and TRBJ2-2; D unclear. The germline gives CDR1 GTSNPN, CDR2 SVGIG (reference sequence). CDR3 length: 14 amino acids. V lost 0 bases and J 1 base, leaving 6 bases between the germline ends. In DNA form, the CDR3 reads TGTGCCTGGAGTGTAATCCGGAACACCGGGGAGCTGTTTTTT. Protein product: CAWSVIRNTGELFF.